The next 8 T cell receptor beta chains were all read from a single sample in a study of blood T cell repertoires in COVID-19. Method: immunoSEQ multiplex PCR; TCRdb's copy keeps in-frame clones and lacks some. The repertoire includes 110,000 to 150,000 clones, approximately 86% of them detected once, and under 7% sits in the top ten. Material: peripheral blood. Receptors originate from a human donor in a cohort sampled during active COVID-19.

The chain has TRBV15 and TRBJ2-1; 11 bases match TRBD2. CDR1 is LNHNV, CDR2 YYDKDF, per germline (reference sequence). The length of the CDR3 is 16 residues. With V trimmed by 0 bases and J by 7 bases, 5 bases remained unmatched. This chain's CDR3 is CATSRERPSGRNEQFF. The CDR3, as DNA: TGTGCCACCAGCAGAGAGAGGCCTAGCGGGAGGAATGAGCAGTTCTTC. The full variable domain, its missing parts supplied by reference TRBV15 and TRBJ2-1, is DAMVIQNPRYQVTQFGKPVTLSCSQTLNHNVMYWYQQKSSQAPKLLFHYYDKDFNNEADTPDNFQSRRPNTSFCFLDIRSPGLGDTAMYLCATSRERPSGRNEQFFGPGTRLTVL.

The chain recombines TRBV11-2 with TRBJ2-1; 15 bases line up with TRBD2. CDR3 length: 19 amino acids. V was clipped by 4 bases and J by 5 bases; unmatched bases: 12. Germline lookup yields CDR1 SGHAT and CDR2 FQNNGV. CDR3: CASSWKGGGTSGGNNEQFF. The CDR3 DNA reads TGTGCCAGCAGCTGGAAGGGTGGTGGGACTAGCGGGGGGAACAATGAGCAGTTCTTC.

The sample holds one count of this clone. The genes are TRBV28 and TRBJ1-2, with D possibly matching TRBD1 (5 bases). CDR3 length: 16 residues. V was clipped by 5 bases and J by 1 base, with 17 bases between them. Germline V gene data show CDR1 as MDHEN and CDR2 as SYDVKM. The CDR3 nucleotides read TGTGCCAGCAGTCCTACGATCTCCAGGGTTAACTATGGCTACACCTTC. As protein: CASSPTISRVNYGYTF.

This clone has only one observation. The genes are TRBV6-5 and TRBJ2-5, with a possible D match to TRBD1 (5 bases). Germline V lookup: CDR1 MNHEY, CDR2 SVGAGI. CDR3 length: 14 residues. V lost 6 bases to trimming and J lost 0 bases, with 11 bases between them. Here the CDR3 DNA reads TGTGCCAGCAGGGCAGGGATGTACCAAGAGACCCAGTACTTC. Protein product: CASRAGMYQETQYF.

The genes are TRBV6-1 and TRBJ1-3, with D possibly TRBD1 on 5 matching bases. The V gene lost 0 bases and the J gene lost 4 bases, with 13 bases spanning the gap. Germline V gene data show CDR1 as MNHNS and CDR2 as SASEGT. CDR3 length: 16 residues. The CDR3 coding sequence is TGTGCCAGCAGTGAAGCGCTTAGCCAGGGCGGAAACACCATATATTTT. It translates to CASSEALSQGGNTIYF.

V is TRBV28 and J is TRBJ2-3, with a possible D match to TRBD1 (7 bases). V shed 3 bases and J shed 3 bases, with 13 bases lying between them. The CDR3 contains 15 residues. Looked up from germline, CDR1 is MDHEN and CDR2 is SYDVKM. CDR3 bases: TGTGCCAGCAGTTTTTCAGGGGGGCCGACAGATACGCAGTATTTT. It translates to CASSFSGGPTDTQYF.

The chain carries TRBV3-1 (or the pseudogene TRBV3-2) and TRBJ2-3; 8 bases are shared with TRBD2. Trimming removed 1 base from V and 4 bases from J; junction bases left unmatched: 7. The CDR3 length is 16 residues. The germline V gene encodes CDR1 LGHDT and CDR2 YNNKEL (reference sequence). The CDR3 DNA sequence: TGTGCCAGCAGCCAAGGGACGGGGGGGCCAGCAGATACGCAGTATTTT. Protein sequence: CASSQGTGGPADTQYF.

The chain links TRBV6-6 to TRBJ2-7; D ambiguous. The CDR3 is 13 residues long. The germline gives CDR1 MNHNY, CDR2 SVGAGI (reference sequence). V was shortened by 1 base and J by 7 bases, with 11 bases between the two germline ends. Here the CDR3 DNA reads TGTGCCAGCAGTTACTTGGGCCTCCGGGAGCAGTACTTC. Its translation is CASSYLGLREQYF.